This T cell receptor beta chain was obtained from a study of cytomegalovirus exposure and HLA in healthy donors. Findings and caveats of the study: It has been reported that TCR beta sequences accurately predicted the HLA-A and HLA-B alleles of most subjects.

In regard to this clone: What it recognizes is unknown.

Trimming shortened V by 1 base and J by 0 bases, and 8 bases separated the two germline ends. The CDR3 spans 15 residues. Germline-derived CDR1 and CDR2 are SGHRS and YFSETQ. The PCR was carried out with 60 Vbeta primers and 13 Jbeta primers. The protocol was immunoSEQ multiplex PCR, while the TCRdb copy is restricted to in-frame clones and leaves out a portion. The table records 170,000 or so clones, around 84% of them present only once. The source material was PBMCs. This clonotype originated in a woman in her forties in good health and CMV-seronegative. The V and J genes are TRBV5-1 and TRBJ2-1; D is undetermined. The CDR3 loop reads CASSLQALSYNEQFF. DNA of the CDR3: TGCGCCAGCAGCTTGCAGGCGCTCTCCTACAATGAGCAGTTCTTC. The whole variable domain, filled in from reference TRBV5-1 and TRBJ2-1, reads KAGVTQTPRYLIKTRGQQVTLSCSPISGHRSVSWYQQTPGQGLQFLFEYFSETQRNKGNFPGRFSGRQFSNSRSEMNVSTLELGDSALYLCASSLQALSYNEQFFGPGTRLTVL.